Listed below are T cell receptor beta chains from one sample, sequenced in a study of cytomegalovirus exposure and HLA in healthy donors. Data came from immunoSEQ multiplex PCR; TCRdb stores just in-frame clones and leaves some out. The sample has 84,000 or so clones; more than 60% are singletons. Material: PBMCs. The receptors were gathered from a boy younger than 18 in good health and CMV-seronegative. Each CDR3 is given with its conserved first and last residue.

>TRBJ2-4|TRBV21-1
CASSKEGMRNIQYF
>TRBJ2-1|TRBV27
CASSPPAGDYNEQFF
>TRBJ2-1|TRBV18
CASSPFILDSYNEQFF
>TRBJ1-2|TRBV29-1
CSVETRDNDYGYTF
>TRBJ1-5|TRBV9
CASSRTGNSNQPQHF
>TRBJ1-2|TRBV27
CASRSREGDYGYTF
>TRBJ1-2|TRBV6-5
CASSSNNRVGYGYTF
>TRBJ1-2|TRBV4-1
CASSQVGGGNYGYTF
>TRBJ1-6|TRBV28
CASQGFLESPLHF
>TRBJ2-3|TRBV9
CASSAQGDTDTQYF
>TRBJ2-7|TRBV7-6
CASSLAAGSSYEQYF
>TRBJ1-4|TRBV11-2
CASSRAGTNEKLFF
>TRBJ1-1|TRBV27
CASSSYRGGTEAFF
>TRBJ2-7|TRBV30
CAWTDRPYEQYF
>TRBJ2-7|TRBV4-1
CASSLGSLSEQYF
>TRBJ1-1|TRBV19
CASSTGLMNTEAFF